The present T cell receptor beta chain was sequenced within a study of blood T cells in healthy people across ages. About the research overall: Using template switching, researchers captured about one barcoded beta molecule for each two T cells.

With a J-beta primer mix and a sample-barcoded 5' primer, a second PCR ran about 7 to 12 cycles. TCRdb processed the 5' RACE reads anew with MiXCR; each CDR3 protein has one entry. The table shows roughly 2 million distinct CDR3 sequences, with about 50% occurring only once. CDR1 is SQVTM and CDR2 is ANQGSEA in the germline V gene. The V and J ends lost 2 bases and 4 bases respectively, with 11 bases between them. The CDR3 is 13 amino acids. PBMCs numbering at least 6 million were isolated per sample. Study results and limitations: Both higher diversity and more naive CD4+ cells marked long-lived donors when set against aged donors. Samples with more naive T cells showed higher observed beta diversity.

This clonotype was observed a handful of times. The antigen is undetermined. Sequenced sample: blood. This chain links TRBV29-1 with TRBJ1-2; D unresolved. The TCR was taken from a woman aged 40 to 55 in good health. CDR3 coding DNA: TGCAGCGTTGAATGGGAGACGCGCTATGGCTACACCTTC. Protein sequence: CSVEWETRYGYTF.